Here is one TCR beta chain with its context. Its target antigen remains unknown. Within one base of it there is no much larger clone, and no base qualities were kept. The receptor library was made with the immunoSEQ multiplex PCR assay. For the multiplex PCR, a mixture combining 60 forward primers for TCR Vbeta segments and 13 reverse primers for TCR Jbeta segments was used. A multiplex PCR assay on genomic DNA amplified the CDR3 region of rearranged TCR beta genes. The amplified TCR beta libraries were sequenced on the Illumina HiSeq System as 87-base-pair reads. On the authors' methods: Across the 640 or so repertoires, a later analysis counted tens of millions of unique TCR beta chains, roughly 11 million of which were shared by at least two donors. Raw reads were error-corrected and collapsed into unique sequences by a nearest-neighbor algorithm in which closely related sequences were merged to remove PCR and sequencing errors. To assign V, D and J gene segments, CDR3 sequences were aligned to IMGT reference sequences. For a sequence to be retained, a match of at least six nucleotides to both a V gene segment and a J gene segment was required. Rearrangements were classified as productive when the CDR3 lacked stop codons and remained in frame with V and J, and all other rearrangements were classified as non-productive. Following IMGT convention, CDR3 was defined as the stretch from the second conserved V-encoded cysteine to the conserved J-encoded phenylalanine. The earlier analysis of more than 450 of the donors excluded sequences that lacked an unambiguous match to a single V gene segment. In an earlier analysis of 450 to 750 of the donors, a V segment was called functional when productive rearrangements were above 56.7%, and segregating when the standard deviation between donors exceeded 5%. A statistical classification framework was built to diagnose cytomegalovirus status from the catalog of TCR beta chain sequences. In a later analysis, TCR nucleotide sequences were compared against IMGT/GENE-DB human TR gene sequences so that V and J genes could be assigned. In a later analysis, CDR3 sequences and most-parsimonious VDJ recombination scenarios were assigned using the TCRdist pipeline. In a later analysis, every TCR beta chain was defined by the combination of its CDR3 amino acid sequence and its V-gene family, and reads without a unique V-gene family were dropped. In a later analysis, fewer than 650 highly shared, low-generation-probability nucleotide sequences were removed to address suspected cross-contamination and a sequencing artifact. In a later analysis, a clonal expansion index was calculated for each public chain from normalized within-repertoire ranks of inferred template counts. A later analysis computed generation probabilities with a VDJ recombination model fitted to out-of-frame rearrangements, and checked the results against IGoR. In a later analysis, TCR-TCR, TCR-HLA and TCR-CMV co-occurrence was scored with hypergeometric tests, and a repertoire-size bias correction was applied to TCR pairs. In a later analysis, false discovery rates were estimated by permuting HLA or CMV assignments 20 times. In a later analysis, co-occurring TCRs were grouped using DBSCAN, with TCRdist sequence similarity added in when clustering inside HLA-allele-positive subsets. For co-occurrence clustering, repertoires with fewer than 30,000 or more than 120,000 public chains were excluded, along with 5 or 6 repertoires with anomalous nucleotide sharing. In its TCRdb copy, this immuneACCESS table keeps in-frame sequences only and misses some clones. Where compared with another copy, unresolved V genes explain less than half of these, and the others have no known cause. That table supplies the V and J calls and clone size; D and trimming were determined from the DNA. This sample lists around 130,000 clones; 80% were detected once. The ten biggest clones cover more than 2.5% of the sample.

The sample is drawn from a study of cytomegalovirus exposure and HLA in healthy donors (dated by TCRdb to about 2017). Some background on the complete study: An earlier analysis of several hundred of the donors reported about 250 Gb of sequence data and 117 million unique TCR beta sequences from 150 million to 200 million T cells. To predict cytomegalovirus infection status, the study brought together high-throughput TCR immunosequencing, statistical association of individual TCRs with disease status, and machine learning. The number of typed donors differed by locus: 629-630 for A, B, C, DRB1 and DQB1; 500 to 550 for DQA1; some 610 for DPA1; and roughly 470 for DPB1. Both class I and class II loci were covered by HLA typing, at four-digit resolution. Because of strong linkage in the cohort, 5 or 6 DR-DQ haplotypes were treated as single units for association and clustering. A later analysis re-examined previously published TCR beta repertoires from more than 600 donors and added high-resolution HLA genotyping to investigate patterns of TCR occurrence. In a later genetic analysis, genome-wide SNP genotypes for about 65% of the roughly 700 donors were used, and that subset was treated as a discovery cohort. The study aimed to test whether signatures of past pathogen exposure could be identified by cataloging public T cell receptors. Of the roughly 400 genotyped donors, about 80% fell in the genetic ancestry cluster associated with self-reported Caucasian donors. The study used immunosequencing to profile the T cell repertoires of approximately 630 subjects and linked those repertoires to cytomegalovirus serostatus. Every discovery cohort repertoire had been produced on one sequencing platform. Along with the approximately 700-subject first cohort, a separate validation cohort of around 120 different subjects was used. Among about 400 genotyped donors of the cohort, an average of approximately 220,000 unique TCR beta nucleotide sequences was sequenced per donor, of which approximately 19% were non-productive. Donor age, sex, ethnicity and CMV serostatus were compiled together with the repertoire data. An early release that covered more than 550 HLA-typed donors contained approximately 300 gigabases of sequencing data and approximately 85 million unique TCR sequences. To decide whether each TCR beta V gene segment behaved as functional or pseudogenic, an earlier analysis of over 500 of the donors relied on high-throughput TCR beta sequencing. In the later analysis, no new phenotypic data were used to find candidate immune exposures; instead, reliance was placed on TCR beta sequences and their occurrence across donors.

The germline V gene (reference sequence) supplies CDR1 MNHEY and CDR2 SMNVEV. Taken from cysteine to phenylalanine, the CDR3 has 15 residues. Only the CDR3 DNA is retained, 45 bases long and in frame from the first base. The germline V and J ends show losses of 5 bases and 7 bases respectively, and no gene match explains 9 bases of the junction. The cohort was made up of 500 to 800 healthy bone marrow donors. All cohort members were sampled while nominally healthy, although unrecorded immune exposures were likely present. The donor was CMV seronegative and belonged to the group of 350 or so seronegative cohort members. Each donor provided a peripheral blood sample, and peripheral blood mononuclear cells were used for TCR beta sequencing. Genomic DNA was extracted from the blood cell samples with the Qiagen DNeasy Blood Extraction Kit. General conclusions and limits of the study: Some IMGT-functional V segments, including TRBV6-2 and TRBV6-3, could not be distinguished by the 87-base-pair reads and were therefore excluded. The study listed 170 or so TCR beta chains as associated with cytomegalovirus. Broadly in line with IMGT annotations, most TCR beta V segments showed up in productive rearrangements about 90% or about 30% of the time in an earlier analysis of roughly 590 of the donors. Because HLA typing was missing for some donors at each locus, association tests included only the typed subset. Sequencing depth was assumed to be roughly uniform across donors in the presence/absence analyses, though that assumption may not hold. Correlated functional status among segregating V segments might reflect linkage disequilibrium, but an unknown experimental factor could not be ruled out. A further reported finding was that TCR beta sequences accurately predicted the HLA-A and HLA-B alleles for most subjects in the first cohort. According to a later analysis, most CMV-associated TCR beta chains appeared to be HLA-restricted, and the HLA associations seemed to be driven largely by CMV exposure. Most TCR sequences were seen in very few donors, while some public TCRs were found in many individuals. According to a later analysis, TCR association rates differed among HLA loci, with DRB1 alleles showing the most associated TCRs and HLA-C alleles showing the fewest. In both the original and validation cohorts, the classifier was reported to diagnose cytomegalovirus status with high specificity and sensitivity. Compared with equally common non-associated chains, HLA-associated TCR beta chains in a later analysis were more clonally expanded and had lower generation probabilities. A cluster of highly shared sequence variants was judged likely to be a technical artifact of the sequencing pipeline. The authors suggested that the approach could potentially be extended to other disease states and immunological phenotypes. In a later analysis, around 15,000 TCR beta sequences were associated with specific HLA alleles at a false discovery rate of 0.05. Only TCR beta chains were sequenced in this cohort, and the absence of alpha or paired-chain data limited detectable features. An association between a missense DCLRE1C variant and V-gene and J-gene trimming of TCR beta chains was found in a later genetic analysis and replicated in an independent cohort. Strong co-occurrence of HLA alleles, especially DR and DQ, made assigning TCR associations to individual alleles difficult. Immune exposure information for the cohort was limited to CMV serostatus. According to a later genetic analysis, donors in an Asian-associated ancestry cluster had fewer N-insertions in productive TCRs than the roughly 670-donor mean. A few of the identified cytomegalovirus-associated TCR beta chains were confirmed in vitro to be specific for cytomegalovirus antigens. Over 15 rarely observed V segments, including chromosome 9 orphons, were excluded from the earlier analysis of a few hundred of the donors because counts were too low. In a later analysis, several top co-occurrence clusters were reported to appear linked to parvovirus B19, influenza, CMV and Epstein-Barr virus.

This TCR came from a male donor in good health and CMV-seronegative. The chain uses TRBV27 and TRBJ1-4; 8 bases in the junction line up with TRBD1. The sample consisted of PBMCs. Read as DNA, the sequence is TGTGCCAGCAGTCCGATGGGACAGGCGGGTGAAAAACTGTTTTTT. It codes for CASSPMGQAGEKLFF.